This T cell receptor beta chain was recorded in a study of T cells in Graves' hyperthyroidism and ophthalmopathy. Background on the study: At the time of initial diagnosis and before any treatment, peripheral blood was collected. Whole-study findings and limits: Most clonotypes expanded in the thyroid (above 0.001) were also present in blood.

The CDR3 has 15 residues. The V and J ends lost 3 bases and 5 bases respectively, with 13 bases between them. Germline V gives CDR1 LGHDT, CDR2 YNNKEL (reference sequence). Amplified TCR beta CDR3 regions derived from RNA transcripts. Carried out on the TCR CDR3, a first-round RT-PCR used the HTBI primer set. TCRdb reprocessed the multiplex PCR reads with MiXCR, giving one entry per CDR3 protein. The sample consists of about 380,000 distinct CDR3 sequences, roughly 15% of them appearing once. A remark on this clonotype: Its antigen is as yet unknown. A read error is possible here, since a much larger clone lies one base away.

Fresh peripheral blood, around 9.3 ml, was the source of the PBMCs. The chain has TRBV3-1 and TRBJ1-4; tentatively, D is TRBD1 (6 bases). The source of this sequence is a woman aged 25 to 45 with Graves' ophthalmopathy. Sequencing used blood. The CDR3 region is CASSQTGHGNEKLFF. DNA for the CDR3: TGTGCCAGCAGCCAGACGGGACACGGGAATGAAAAACTGTTTTTT.